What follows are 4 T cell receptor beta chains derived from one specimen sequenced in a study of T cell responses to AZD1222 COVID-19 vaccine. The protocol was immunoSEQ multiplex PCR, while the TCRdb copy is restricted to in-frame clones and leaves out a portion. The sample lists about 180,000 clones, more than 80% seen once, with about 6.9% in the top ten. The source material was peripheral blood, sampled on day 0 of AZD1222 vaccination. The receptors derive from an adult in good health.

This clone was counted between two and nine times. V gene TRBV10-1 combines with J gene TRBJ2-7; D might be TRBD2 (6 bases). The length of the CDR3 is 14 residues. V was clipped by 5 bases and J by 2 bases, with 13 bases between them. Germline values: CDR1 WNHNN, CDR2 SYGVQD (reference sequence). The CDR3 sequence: CASSTGLPTYEQYV. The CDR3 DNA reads TGCGCCAGCAGTACGGGACTCCCGACCTACGAGCAGTACGTC.

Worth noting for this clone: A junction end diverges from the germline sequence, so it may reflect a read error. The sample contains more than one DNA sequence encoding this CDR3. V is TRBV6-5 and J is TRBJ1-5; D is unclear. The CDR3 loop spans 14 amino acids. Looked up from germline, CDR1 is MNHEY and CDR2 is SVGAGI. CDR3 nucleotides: TGCGCCAGCATGGTTAAAACTCTCCGGCAGCCCCAGCATTTT. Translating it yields CASMVKTLRQPQHF.

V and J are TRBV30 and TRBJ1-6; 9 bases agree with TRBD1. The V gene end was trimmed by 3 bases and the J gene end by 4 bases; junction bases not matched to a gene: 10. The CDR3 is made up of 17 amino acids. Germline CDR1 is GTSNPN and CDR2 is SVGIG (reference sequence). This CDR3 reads CAWSPGDRARYNSPLHF. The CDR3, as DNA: TGTGCCTGGAGCCCTGGGGACAGGGCACGTTATAATTCACCCCTCCACTTT.

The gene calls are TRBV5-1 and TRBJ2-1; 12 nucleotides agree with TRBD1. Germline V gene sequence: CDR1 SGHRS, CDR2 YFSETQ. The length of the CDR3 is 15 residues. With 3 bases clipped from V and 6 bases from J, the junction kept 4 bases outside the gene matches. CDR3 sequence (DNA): TGCGCCAGCAGCTGGGGACAGGGGGCCCCCAATGAGCAGTTCTTC. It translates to CASSWGQGAPNEQFF.